This T cell receptor (beta chain) was found in a study of T-cell reconstitution after alpha-beta-depleted transplantation in children. Findings of the study overall: Some patients showed high day-60 TCRbeta diversity, which derived from surviving recipient T cells and thymic progenitors. By about two months after transplant, alpha-beta T cells reportedly arose from several hundred graft clones that had expanded. When one year had passed after transplant, most T-cell counts and diversity came from newly produced T cells.

Ten or more counts support this clonotype. Its specificity is unknown. A read error may produce the germline difference seen at one junction end. The CDR3 has 15 residues. Germline lookup yields CDR1 DFQATT and CDR2 SNEGSKA (reference sequence). Using unique molecular identifiers, the investigators prepared the TCRbeta library. TCRdb called the PCR reads again in MiXCR, with one record for every CDR3 protein. The repertoire consists of under 60,000 distinct CDR3 sequences, with 5.5% to 7.5% occurring once and the leading ten covering under 35%. The clonotype originates from a female patient between 2 and 10 years old who had a stem cell transplant for aplastic anemia, so the T cells may come from the graft donor. The sequencing here drew on PBMCs, mostly from graft donor cells, taken 60 days after TCRalphabeta/CD19-depleted stem cell transplant. The chain couples TRBV20-1 to TRBJ2-2; D call uncertain. CDR3 in amino acids: CTARDYGRNTGELFF. Here the CDR3 DNA reads TGCACTGCTAGAGATTACGGACGGAACACCGGGGAGCTGTTTTTT.